Below, 9 T cell receptor beta chains from the same sample are listed, as sequenced in a study of T-cell reconstitution after alpha-beta-depleted transplantation in children. The library targeted TCRbeta and was prepared with unique molecular identifiers. From the PCR reads, TCRdb called clonotypes with MiXCR, one entry per CDR3 protein. The repertoire has some 250,000 distinct CDR3 sequences, around 11% of them found once; the top ten carry around 2.5%. This specimen was PBMCs from the stem cell graft donor, taken from the stem cell graft. These receptors all stem from a human donor who donated a stem cell graft to a child with acute lymphoblastic leukemia.

The table lists this clonotype with many counts. This chain connects TRBV6-5 to TRBJ2-5; TRBD1 or TRBD2 may be the D gene (5 bases each). Trimming shortened V by 0 bases and J by 1 base, and 9 bases separated the two germline ends. This CDR3 spans 15 amino acids. Per germline, CDR1 MNHEY and CDR2 SVGAGI. The chain's CDR3 is CASSYSVGTQETQYF. Written as DNA, the CDR3 is TGTGCCAGCAGTTACTCGGTCGGGACCCAAGAGACCCAGTACTTC.

This clonotype was observed many times. CDR3 nucleotides: TGTGCCAGCAGCCGACGGGTAAGGGATGAAGCTTTCTTT. It encodes CASSRRVRDEAFF. The chain uses TRBV3-1 and TRBJ1-1; no firm D call. Trimming pared 4 bases from V and 7 bases from J, leaving 13 bases between. The CDR3 spans 13 residues. The V gene's germline CDR1 is LGHDT and CDR2 YNNKEL (reference sequence).

The sample holds many counts of this clonotype. This sequence joins TRBV6-2 or TRBV6-3 and TRBJ2-1, with no clear D. The V gene's germline CDR1 is MNHEY and CDR2 SVGEGT. This CDR3 region has 13 residues. The germline V and J ends were trimmed by 6 bases and 2 bases, with 8 bases remaining between them. CDR3 DNA sequence: TGTGCCAGCAGACTGAGTGCCTACAATGAGCAGTTCTTC. This sequence encodes CASRLSAYNEQFF.

Ten or more counts support this clonotype. The chain joins TRBV29-1 to TRBJ1-5; no definite D call. Germline values: CDR1 SQVTM, CDR2 ANQGSEA. Trimming left V 6 bases short and J 3 bases short, with 12 bases between. The CDR3 is 13 amino acids. CDR3 DNA sequence: TGCAGCGTCCAAAGATCCTACAATCAGCCCCAGCATTTT. It encodes CSVQRSYNQPQHF.

V is TRBV4-3 and J is TRBJ2-7; 8 bases match TRBD1. The CDR3 length is 15 residues. Trimming at V came to 1 base and at J to 2 bases, leaving 4 bases not matched to a gene. Germline values: CDR1 LGHNA, CDR2 YSLEER. The CDR3 region is CASSQALDRAYEQYF. DNA of the CDR3: TGCGCCAGCAGCCAAGCCCTGGACAGGGCCTACGAGCAGTACTTC.

This clonotype was seen many times. V gene TRBV5-1 combines with J gene TRBJ2-7; TRBD1 matches 8 bases. Trimming took 4 bases from V and 5 from J; bases not matched to a gene: 8. This CDR3 is 14 amino acids long. The germline gives CDR1 SGHRS, CDR2 YFSETQ. The CDR3, as DNA: TGCGCCAGCAGCCTCGGGACAGGATGGGACGAGCAGTACTTC. It yields the protein CASSLGTGWDEQYF.

The genes are TRBV6-6 and TRBJ1-3; no reliable D call. Trimming removed 10 bases from V and 0 bases from J, with 7 bases in between. Germline V gene lookup returns CDR1 MNHNY and CDR2 SVGAGI (reference sequence). CDR3 length equals 12 residues. CDR3 nucleotide sequence: TGTGCCACCCGAGTCTCTGGAAACACCATATATTTT. This translates into CATRVSGNTIYF.

The chain uses TRBV24-1 and TRBJ1-5, with D possibly matching TRBD1 (5 bases). From germline, CDR1 is KGHDR and CDR2 SFDVKD. Trimming took off 7 bases at V and 2 bases at J, with 8 bases between the two ends. The CDR3 is 13 amino acids. DNA for the CDR3: TGTGCCACCAGGCAGGGTGGCAATCAGCCCCAGCATTTT. It yields the protein CATRQGGNQPQHF.

Ten or more counts support this clonotype. This sequence joins TRBV2 and TRBJ2-7; the D gene is possibly TRBD2 (5 bases). Germline CDR1 and CDR2: SNHLY and FYNNEI. Trimming pared 8 bases from V and 0 bases from J, leaving 23 bases between. This CDR3 spans 17 amino acids. In nucleotides, the CDR3 is TGTGCCAGCGGCCGGAGGTCCTCGGCCCCGATCTCCTACGAGCAGTACTTC. It codes for CASGRRSSAPISYEQYF. Looking up the rest from reference TRBV2 and TRBJ2-7 gives the full variable domain: EPEVTQTPSHQVTQMGQEVILRCVPISNHLYFYWYRQILGQKVEFLVSFYNNEISEKSEIFDDQFSVERPDGSNFTLKIRSTKLEDSAMYFCASGRRSSAPISYEQYFGPGTRLTVT.